The 28 T cell receptor beta chains listed next were all sequenced from one sample in a study of T cell responses to AZD1222 COVID-19 vaccine. Using immunoSEQ multiplex PCR, the repertoire was profiled, and TCRdb retains in-frame clones only, with some absent. The sample includes 90,000 to 120,000 clones, around nine tenths seen only once; the top ten take around 20%. The sample in question was peripheral blood, obtained on day 0 of AZD1222 vaccination. These receptors came from an adult in good health.

This chain connects TRBV11-2 to TRBJ2-5; 8 bases match TRBD1. CDR3 length: 14 amino acids. CDR1 is SGHAT, CDR2 FQNNGV, per germline. Trimming at V came to 1 base and at J to 2 bases, leaving 0 bases not matched to a gene. The CDR3 is CASSLGTGQETQYF. The CDR3 coding sequence is TGTGCCAGCAGCTTAGGGACAGGGCAAGAGACCCAGTACTTC. Filled out from reference TRBV11-2 and TRBJ2-5, the complete variable domain reads EAGVAQSPRYKIIEKRQSVAFWCNPISGHATLYWYQQILGQGPKLLIQFQNNGVVDDSQLPKDRFSAERLKGVDSTLKIQPAKLEDSAVYLCASSLGTGQETQYFGPGTRLLVL.

On this clone itself: An end of the junction differs from the germline gene, which may be a read error. The chain employs TRBV12-3 or TRBV12-4 and TRBJ1-1, with no clear D. The CDR3 consists of 11 residues. The CDR3 region has the DNA TGTGCCAGCAATTTAGGGTCGGAAGCTTTCTTT. Translation: CASNLGSEAFF.

The chain is built from TRBV11-2 and TRBJ2-3, with 7 bases aligning to TRBD2. V was pared by 1 base and J by 14 bases, with 3 bases of the junction left unmatched. This CDR3 comprises 11 residues. Germline CDR1 is SGHAT and CDR2 is FQNNGV. Here the CDR3 reads CASSLAGGLYF. The CDR3 region has the DNA TGTGCCAGCAGCTTAGCCGGGGGGTTGTATTTT. Looking up the rest from reference TRBV11-2 and TRBJ2-3 gives the full variable domain: EAGVAQSPRYKIIEKRQSVAFWCNPISGHATLYWYQQILGQGPKLLIQFQNNGVVDDSQLPKDRFSAERLKGVDSTLKIQPAKLEDSAVYLCASSLAGGLYFGPGTRLTVL.

CDR3 residues: CASSFDRAYQPQHF. DNA of the CDR3: TGTGCCAGCAGCTTTGACAGAGCATATCAGCCCCAGCATTTT. V usage is TRBV7-2 and J usage is TRBJ1-5; possibly TRBD1 for D (5 bases). The V gene lost 3 bases and the J gene lost 5 bases, with 11 bases spanning the gap. The CDR3 runs to 14 residues. The germline CDR1 and CDR2 sequences are SGHTA and FQGNSA.

The V gene is TRBV21-1, the J gene TRBJ1-2. TRBV21-1 represents a pseudogene. The CDR3 totals 18 residues. The CDR3 nucleotides read TGTGCCAGCAGCAAGGGGGGACCCGGGACATTACCCTTCTATGGCTACACCTTC. This codes for CASSKGGPGTLPFYGYTF.

The chain has TRBV27 and TRBJ1-6; D unresolved. This CDR3 spans 15 amino acids. Trimming pared 2 bases from V and 9 bases from J, leaving 14 bases between. Germline CDR1 is MNHEY and CDR2 is SMNVEV (reference sequence). This chain's CDR3 is CASSLKALQLSPLHF. CDR3 bases: TGTGCCAGCAGTTTAAAGGCCCTCCAACTTTCACCCCTCCACTTT.

This chain uses TRBV5-1 with TRBJ1-4; D is ambiguous. The CDR3 sequence is 15 residues long. CDR1 is SGHRS and CDR2 is YFSETQ in the germline V gene. V lost 2 bases and J lost 0, with 8 bases in between. This CDR3 reads CASSLSSSTNEKLFF. For the CDR3, the DNA is TGCGCCAGCAGCTTATCGTCCTCAACTAATGAAAAACTGTTTTTT.

The chain has TRBV9 and TRBJ2-2, with D unresolved. Germline lookup yields CDR1 SGDLS and CDR2 YYNGEE. CDR3 length: 14 residues. Trimming left V 0 bases short and J 3 bases short, with 6 bases between. Here the CDR3 reads CASSVGGDTGELFF. Here the CDR3 DNA reads TGTGCCAGCAGCGTAGGAGGAGACACCGGGGAGCTGTTTTTT.

The chain is built from TRBV18 and TRBJ1-2, with TRBD1 as a possible D gene (5 bases). V was cut by 0 bases and J by 7 bases, with 9 bases left in between. Germline assignment: CDR1 KGHSH and CDR2 LQKENI. The CDR3 consists of 13 residues. CDR3 coding DNA: TGTGCCAGCTCACCACCCTACGGGGGTGGCTACACCTTC. This gives the protein CASSPPYGGGYTF.

This clone occurred a few times. The chain links TRBV2 to TRBJ1-1, with no clear D. Trimming removed 7 bases at V and 0 bases at J, with 12 bases between. The CDR3 is 14 amino acids. Germline CDR1 reads SNHLY; CDR2 reads FYNNEI. In DNA form, the CDR3 reads TGTGCCAGCACTGTCGGAGAAATGAACACTGAAGCTTTCTTT. Its protein is CASTVGEMNTEAFF.

The chain joins TRBV12-3 or TRBV12-4 to TRBJ2-2, with D hard to call. V lost 7 bases, J lost 3 bases, and 9 bases lay in between. The CDR3 consists of 13 residues. In nucleotides, the CDR3 is TGTGCCAGCACCCTAATTCACACCGGGGAGCTGTTTTTT. It is translated as CASTLIHTGELFF.

The CDR3: CASTTRGGGPLQETQYF. The DNA for the CDR3 is TGTGCCAGCACCACTAGGGGAGGGGGGCCCCTACAAGAGACCCAGTACTTC. The chain joins TRBV13 to TRBJ2-5; D is perhaps TRBD2 (7 bases). This CDR3 has 17 residues. Germline CDR1 PRHDT, CDR2 FYEKMQ (reference sequence). The V end was cut by 7 bases, the J end by 2 bases, with 23 bases between.

The J gene is TRBJ1-5, the V gene TRBV29-1, with D possibly matching TRBD1 (5 bases). This CDR3 contains 13 residues. V was clipped by 4 bases and J by 9 bases, with 16 bases between them. Germline V gene sequence: CDR1 SQVTM, CDR2 ANQGSEA. The CDR3: CSVGGYTGSPQHF. The CDR3 DNA reads as TGCAGCGTTGGGGGCTACACCGGCTCGCCCCAGCATTTT. The variable domain in full, with the rest retrieved from reference TRBV29-1 and TRBJ1-5, is SAVISQKPSRDICQRGTSLTIQCQVDSQVTMMFWYRQQPGQSLTLIATANQGSEATYESGFVIDKFPISRPNLTFSTLTVSNMSPEDSSIYLCSVGGYTGSPQHFGDGTRLSIL.

The genes are TRBV7-2 and TRBJ2-2; D unresolved. Per the germline V gene, CDR1 is SGHTA and CDR2 is FQGNSA. Trimming cost V 8 bases and J 4 bases, with 20 bases left between them. CDR3 length: 16 residues. The CDR3 loop is CASGSERPGITGELFF. The CDR3 coding sequence is TGTGCCAGCGGCTCCGAACGGCCAGGAATCACCGGGGAGCTGTTTTTT.

J is TRBJ2-7 and V is TRBV5-1, with a tentative D call TRBD1 (5 bases). Germline V lookup: CDR1 SGHRS, CDR2 YFSETQ. Trimming pared 1 base from V and 2 bases from J, leaving 10 bases between. CDR3 length: 14 residues. CDR3 sequence (DNA): TGCGCCAGCAGCTTGTTAGGGGCGGCCTACGAGCAGTACTTC. Amino acid sequence: CASSLLGAAYEQYF. Variable domain in full (rest from reference TRBV5-1 and TRBJ2-7): KAGVTQTPRYLIKTRGQQVTLSCSPISGHRSVSWYQQTPGQGLQFLFEYFSETQRNKGNFPGRFSGRQFSNSRSEMNVSTLELGDSALYLCASSLLGAAYEQYFGPGTRLTVT.

This clone has a single count. The chain couples TRBV15 to TRBJ1-2; no definite D call. Germline assignment: CDR1 LNHNV and CDR2 YYDKDF (reference sequence). V dropped 5 bases and J dropped 5 bases, with 15 bases sitting between them. The CDR3 is 14 residues long. The CDR3 spells CATSPRHLGYGYTF. In DNA, the CDR3 is TGTGCCACCAGCCCCAGACACCTTGGGTATGGCTACACCTTC.

This rearrangement joins TRBV6-5 to TRBJ2-3; the D is unclear. This CDR3 has 12 residues. The V and J ends lost 0 bases and 6 bases respectively, with 4 bases between them. The germline gives CDR1 MNHEY, CDR2 SVGAGI. CDR3 sequence reads: CASSYSQDTQYF. CDR3 bases: TGTGCCAGCAGTTACTCCCAGGATACGCAGTATTTT.

The rearrangement links TRBV7-6 to TRBJ2-3; 12 bases align to TRBD2. The junction had 13 bases not matched to a gene; V was cut back by 1 base and J by 2 bases. CDR1 and CDR2 (germline): SGHVS, FNYEAQ. This CDR3 is built from 20 residues. CDR3 loop: CASSLVLAGGPSGYTDTQYF. The CDR3 DNA follows: TGTGCCAGCAGCTTAGTCCTAGCGGGGGGGCCCTCAGGCTACACAGATACGCAGTATTTT.

The chain joins TRBV4-1 to TRBJ1-5, with 8 positions matching TRBD1. CDR3 size: 15 residues. Trimming took 1 base from V and 6 from J; bases not matched to a gene: 5. CDR1 and CDR2 from the germline V gene are MGHRA and YSYEKL. The CDR3 DNA follows: TGCGCCAGCAGCCAAGGGACAGGGTTAAGTCAGCCCCAGCATTTT. As protein: CASSQGTGLSQPQHF.

The chain uses TRBV5-1 and TRBJ2-1; unclear D gene. V lost 0 bases and J 4 bases, leaving 14 bases between the germline ends. Looked up from germline, CDR1 is SGHRS and CDR2 is YFSETQ. This CDR3 spans 16 amino acids. The CDR3 protein is CASSLASAPRYNEQFF. The CDR3 DNA is TGCGCCAGCAGCTTGGCAAGCGCCCCCCGGTACAATGAGCAGTTCTTC.

This sequence joins TRBV27 and TRBJ1-1, with D perhaps matching TRBD1 (6 bases). V lost 8 bases to trimming and J lost 0 bases, with 13 bases between them. The CDR3 is 14 residues long. CDR1 is MNHEY and CDR2 is SMNVEV in the germline V gene (reference sequence). The CDR3 region is CASSTGRMNTEAFF. CDR3 DNA sequence: TGTGCCAGCTCCACAGGGCGCATGAACACTGAAGCTTTCTTT.

This rearrangement joins TRBV10-3 to TRBJ2-7, with TRBD1 identical over 8 bases. The junction had 7 bases not matched to a gene; V was cut back by 6 bases and J by 0 bases. The CDR3 spans 15 residues. Germline V lookup: CDR1 ENHRY, CDR2 SYGVKD. The CDR3 region is CAIRDRDRSSYEQYF. In DNA form, the CDR3 reads TGTGCCATCAGGGACCGGGACAGGAGCTCCTACGAGCAGTACTTC.

This chain links TRBV12-5 with TRBJ1-2; D is uncertain. CDR3 length: 16 amino acids. V lost 1 base and J lost 11, with 23 bases in between. Germline CDR1 LGHNT, CDR2 FRNRAP. The CDR3 DNA reads TGTGCTAGTGGTTTGGAAAGGACCCGAGGAATATGGAGTTACACCTTC. Translated, it gives CASGLERTRGIWSYTF.

The chain combines TRBV13 with TRBJ2-3; 11 nucleotides line up with TRBD2. V lost 6 bases and J lost 2; bases outside the gene matches: 7. In germline, CDR1 is PRHDT, CDR2 FYEKMQ (reference sequence). The CDR3 loop spans 16 amino acids. The CDR3 sequence is CASSPQLAGVTDTQYF. CDR3 nucleotide sequence: TGTGCCAGCAGTCCTCAACTAGCGGGGGTCACAGATACGCAGTATTTT.

This clone has just one count. The V call is TRBV19, the J call TRBJ1-2, with a possible D match to TRBD1 (5 bases). V dropped 5 bases and J dropped 4 bases, with 11 bases sitting between them. The CDR3 spans 13 residues. Germline CDR1 is LNHDA and CDR2 is SQIVND (reference sequence). The CDR3: CASSPQGGYGYTF. In nucleotides, the CDR3 is TGTGCCAGTAGTCCTCAGGGTGGCTATGGCTACACCTTC.

This chain links TRBV6-5 with TRBJ1-5; D not certain. Germline CDR1 and CDR2: MNHEY and SVGAGI. V lost 2 bases to trimming and J lost 4 bases, with 6 bases between them. The length of the CDR3 is 13 residues. As DNA, the CDR3 is TGTGCCAGCAGTTACGGCATTAATCAGCCCCAGCATTTT. Its translation: CASSYGINQPQHF.

The CDR3 loop reads CASSIVEGAGTEAFF. The CDR3 bases are TGTGCCAGTAGTATAGTAGAGGGGGCCGGCACTGAAGCTTTCTTT. The chain has TRBV19 and TRBJ1-1, with 7 positions matching TRBD1. The CDR3 is 15 amino acids. CDR1 LNHDA and CDR2 SQIVND come from the germline V gene (reference sequence). The trim removed 1 base at V and 4 bases at J, leaving 6 bases unmatched.

This sequence joins TRBV30 and TRBJ2-1; D perhaps matches TRBD2 (6 bases). Germline assignment: CDR1 GTSNPN and CDR2 SVGIG (reference sequence). The germline V and J ends were trimmed by 2 bases and 8 bases, with 16 bases remaining between them. This CDR3 has 14 amino acids. The CDR3 DNA sequence: TGTGCCTGGAGTCCGGTGGGGGGAGGAGATGAGCAGTTCTTC. Translation: CAWSPVGGGDEQFF.